This T cell receptor beta chain is from a study of neoadjuvant nivolumab and ipilimumab in lung cancer (dated by TCRdb to the early 2020s). At the level of the whole study: Nivolumab was given at 3 mg/kg intravenously on days 1, 15 and 29, and the combination arm added ipilimumab 1 mg/kg on day 1 only. In the trial, 45 or so patients with operable NSCLC were treated, of whom approximately 23 were randomized to nivolumab monotherapy and around 20 to nivolumab plus ipilimumab. Matched pretherapy and resected tumor pairs were analyzed from seven patients, of whom four had been treated with nivolumab and three with nivolumab plus ipilimumab. The primary trial endpoint was the major pathologic response (MPR) rate in the intention-to-treat population in each study arm. TCR repertoires were compared between pretherapy (baseline) peripheral blood and tumors resected at surgery after neoadjuvant immune checkpoint blockade. General findings and caveats noted by the study authors: A positive correlation was observed between pretherapy blood TCR richness and richness in tumors resected after neoadjuvant therapy (Spearman R of about 0.82). A small number of samples was subjected to TCR sequencing. No significant correlation was found between TCR clonality and pathologic tumor regression, and only one major-pathologic-response sample was available for the clonality analysis. Compared with tumor-adjacent uninvolved lung, resected tumors had greater TCR richness and clonality, and increases showed up in more of the dual-therapy-treated tumors. From pretherapy to surgery, increases in tumor T-cell richness and clonality were observed in three of three dual-therapy tumors but in only two of four nivolumab-treated tumors.

Library preparation employed the immunoSEQ multiplex PCR assay. In the source study's methods: Repertoires were summarized in terms of richness and clonality, and significantly expanded and contracted clones between pre- and post-therapy samples were identified. Not all clones reach the TCRdb copy of this immuneACCESS table, which keeps in-frame sequences only. Checked studies attribute under half of the gap to unresolved V genes and leave the rest unexplained. D and trimming come from the DNA, and the V and J calls and clone size come from that table. The sample records some 30,000 clones, about nine tenths of which are singletons. Roughly 5.3% of the sample lies in the top ten. The time point label of this sample denotes: at surgical resection after neoadjuvant nivolumab +/- ipilimumab. Samples were obtained from the phase 2 randomized NEOSTAR trial, in which neoadjuvant nivolumab or nivolumab plus ipilimumab followed by surgery was tested in operable NSCLC.

For CDR1 and CDR2, the germline V gene lists SGHTA and FQGNSA. V and J are trimmed by 4 bases and 7 bases, and the gene matches miss 5 bases of the junction. The CDR3 runs 15 residues from the cysteine to the phenylalanine. The entry retains the CDR3 DNA only, 45 bases that are in frame from base 1. On this clone: Its antigen is still unknown. The record has no base qualities; no much larger clone is one base away.

The sequencing used peripheral blood, collected after neoadjuvant nivolumab, alone or with ipilimumab, at or shortly before surgery. This receptor was obtained from an adult with non-small cell lung cancer. The V and J segments used are TRBV7-2 and TRBJ2-1; 12 central nucleotides agree with TRBD2. CDR3 region: CASSWSGTSGNEQFF. The DNA is as follows: TGTGCCAGCAGCTGGTCCGGGACTAGCGGGAATGAGCAGTTCTTC.